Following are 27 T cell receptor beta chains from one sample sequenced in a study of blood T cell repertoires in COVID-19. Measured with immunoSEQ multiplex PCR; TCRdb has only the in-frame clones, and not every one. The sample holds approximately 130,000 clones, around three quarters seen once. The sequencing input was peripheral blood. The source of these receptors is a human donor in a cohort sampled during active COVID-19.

The CDR3 DNA sequence: TGTGCCAGCAGTGGGGACAGCTCTGGGGCCAACGTCCTGACTTTC. It codes for CASSGDSSGANVLTF. V usage is TRBV7-3 and J usage is TRBJ2-6; 7 bases line up with TRBD1. The length of the CDR3 is 15 residues. V lost 6 bases, J lost 0 bases, and 2 bases stayed unmatched. The germline V gene has CDR1 SGHTA and CDR2 FQGTGA.

The CDR3 DNA follows: TGTGCCAGCAGCGCTTGGGACTTACAACGGGAGCAGTTCTTC. Amino acids: CASSAWDLQREQFF. J is TRBJ2-1 and V is TRBV2; tentatively, D is TRBD2 (6 bases). CDR3 length: 14 residues. CDR1 is SNHLY, CDR2 FYNNEI, per germline. V was shortened by 6 bases and J by 10 bases, with 19 bases between the two germline ends. The complete variable domain, with remaining parts taken from reference TRBV2 and TRBJ2-1, reads EPEVTQTPSHQVTQMGQEVILRCVPISNHLYFYWYRQILGQKVEFLVSFYNNEISEKSEIFDDQFSVERPDGSNFTLKIRSTKLEDSAMYFCASSAWDLQREQFFGPGTRLTVL.

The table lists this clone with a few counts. The DNA of the CDR3 is TGTGCCAGCACCCTTCAGGGGGACAATCAGCCCCAGCATTTT. Amino acid sequence: CASTLQGDNQPQHF. The rearrangement links TRBV28 to TRBJ1-5; 7 positions match TRBD1. Per germline, CDR1 MDHEN and CDR2 SYDVKM. Trimming cost V 7 bases and J 3 bases; bases outside gene matches: 6. This CDR3 contains 14 residues.

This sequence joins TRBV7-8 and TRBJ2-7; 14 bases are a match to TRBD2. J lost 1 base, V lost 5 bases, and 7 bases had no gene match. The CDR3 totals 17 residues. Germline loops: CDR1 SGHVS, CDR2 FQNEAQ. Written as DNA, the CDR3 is TGTGCCAGCAGCCCCCGCGGACTAGCGGGGGGTTCCTACGAGCAGTACTTC. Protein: CASSPRGLAGGSYEQYF.

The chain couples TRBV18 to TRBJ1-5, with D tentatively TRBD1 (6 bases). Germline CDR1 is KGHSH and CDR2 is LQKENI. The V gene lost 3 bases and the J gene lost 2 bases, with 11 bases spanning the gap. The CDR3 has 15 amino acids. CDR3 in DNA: TGTGCCAGCTCACCTACAGGGAGTGGCAATCAGCCCCAGCATTTT. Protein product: CASSPTGSGNQPQHF.

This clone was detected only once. In nucleotides, the CDR3 is TGTGCCAGCACCACTGGAAGACGGGGGGGGCAAGAGACCCAGTACTTC. It yields the protein CASTTGRRGGQETQYF. The gene calls are TRBV9 and TRBJ2-5, with 8 bases fitting TRBD2. Unmatched junction bases numbered 12, after V lost 6 bases and J lost 2 bases. In germline, CDR1 is SGDLS, CDR2 YYNGEE. This CDR3 contains 16 residues. Full variable domain (remainder filled in from reference TRBV9 and TRBJ2-5): DSGVTQTPKHLITATGQRVTLRCSPRSGDLSVYWYQQSLDQGLQFLIQYYNGEERAKGNILERFSAQQFPDLHSELNLSSLELGDSALYFCASTTGRRGGQETQYFGPGTRLLVL.

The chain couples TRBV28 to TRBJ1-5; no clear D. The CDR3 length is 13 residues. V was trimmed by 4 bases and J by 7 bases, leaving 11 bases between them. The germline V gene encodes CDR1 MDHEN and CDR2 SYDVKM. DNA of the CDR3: TGTGCCAGCAGTTCAGGTAGAACCCAGCCCCAGCATTTT. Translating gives CASSSGRTQPQHF.

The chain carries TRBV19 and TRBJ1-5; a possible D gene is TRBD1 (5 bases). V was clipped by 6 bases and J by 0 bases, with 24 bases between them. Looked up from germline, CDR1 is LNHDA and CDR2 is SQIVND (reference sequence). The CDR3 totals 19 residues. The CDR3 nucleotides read TGTGCCAGTAGCATTAGCATCCAATACAGGCCAGATAGCAATCAGCCCCAGCATTTT. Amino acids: CASSISIQYRPDSNQPQHF. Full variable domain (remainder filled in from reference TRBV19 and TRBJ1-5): DGGITQSPKYLFRKEGQNVTLSCEQNLNHDAMYWYRQDPGQGLRLIYYSQIVNDFQKGDIAEGYSVSREKKESFPLTVTSAQKNPTAFYLCASSISIQYRPDSNQPQHFGDGTRLSIL.

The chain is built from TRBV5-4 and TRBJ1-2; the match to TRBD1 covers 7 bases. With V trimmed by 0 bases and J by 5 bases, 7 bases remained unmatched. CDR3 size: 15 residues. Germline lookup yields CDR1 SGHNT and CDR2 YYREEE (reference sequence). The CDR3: CASSLGQGVEYGYTF. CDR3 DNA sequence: TGTGCCAGCAGCTTGGGACAGGGTGTCGAATATGGCTACACCTTC.

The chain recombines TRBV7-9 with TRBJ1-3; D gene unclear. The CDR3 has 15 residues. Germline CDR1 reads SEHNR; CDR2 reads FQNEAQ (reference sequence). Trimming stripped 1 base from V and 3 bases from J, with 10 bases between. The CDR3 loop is CASSLGTAYGNTIYF. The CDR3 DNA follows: TGTGCCAGCAGCTTAGGCACAGCCTATGGAAACACCATATATTTT.

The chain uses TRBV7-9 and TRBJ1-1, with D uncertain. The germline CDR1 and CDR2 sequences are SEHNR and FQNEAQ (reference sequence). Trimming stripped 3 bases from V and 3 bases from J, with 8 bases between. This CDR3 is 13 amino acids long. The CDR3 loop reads CASSFNADTEAFF. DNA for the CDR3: TGTGCCAGCAGCTTTAATGCGGACACTGAAGCTTTCTTT.

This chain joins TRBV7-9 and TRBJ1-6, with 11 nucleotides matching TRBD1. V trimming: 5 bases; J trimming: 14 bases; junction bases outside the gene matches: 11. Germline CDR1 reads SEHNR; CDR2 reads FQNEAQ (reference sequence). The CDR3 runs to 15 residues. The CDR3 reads CASSPPGTGGETLHF. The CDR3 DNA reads TGTGCCAGCAGCCCTCCCGGGACAGGGGGGGAAACCCTCCACTTT. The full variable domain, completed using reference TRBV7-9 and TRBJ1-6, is DTGVSQNPRHKITKRGQNVTFRCDPISEHNRLYWYRQTLGQGPEFLTYFQNEAQLEKSRLLSDRFSAERPKGSFSTLEIQRTEQGDSAMYLCASSPPGTGGETLHFGNGTRLTVT.

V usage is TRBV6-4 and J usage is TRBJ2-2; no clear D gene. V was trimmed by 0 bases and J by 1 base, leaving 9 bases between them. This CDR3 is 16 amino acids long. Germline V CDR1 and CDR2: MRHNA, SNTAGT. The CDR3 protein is CASSDSNTVNTGELFF. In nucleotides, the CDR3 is TGTGCCAGCAGTGACTCGAATACTGTGAACACCGGGGAGCTGTTTTTT.

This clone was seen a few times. CDR3 sequence: CASSLQRNTEAFF. The CDR3 bases are TGTGCCAGCAGCTTACAGCGGAACACTGAAGCTTTCTTT. The rearrangement uses TRBV7-9 and TRBJ1-1; D gene unclear. The ends were cut back, 2 bases at V and 1 base at J, with 5 bases in the middle. From germline, CDR1 is SEHNR and CDR2 FQNEAQ (reference sequence). The CDR3 totals 13 residues.

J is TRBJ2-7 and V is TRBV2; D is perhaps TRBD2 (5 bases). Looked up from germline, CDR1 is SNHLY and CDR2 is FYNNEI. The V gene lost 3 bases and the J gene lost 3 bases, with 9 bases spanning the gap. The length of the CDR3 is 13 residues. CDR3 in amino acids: CASSEGADYEQYF. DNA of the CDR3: TGTGCCAGCAGTGAGGGAGCGGACTACGAGCAGTACTTC.

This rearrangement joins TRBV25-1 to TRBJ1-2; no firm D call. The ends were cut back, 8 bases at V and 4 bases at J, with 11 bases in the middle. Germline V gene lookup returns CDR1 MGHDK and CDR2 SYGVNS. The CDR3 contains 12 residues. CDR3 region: CASGGMGYGYTF. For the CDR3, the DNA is TGTGCCAGCGGCGGAATGGGCTATGGCTACACCTTC.

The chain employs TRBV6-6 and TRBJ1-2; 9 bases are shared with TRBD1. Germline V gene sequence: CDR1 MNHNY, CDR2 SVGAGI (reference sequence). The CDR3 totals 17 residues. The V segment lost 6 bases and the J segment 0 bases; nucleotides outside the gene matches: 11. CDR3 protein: CASSRLTGGSSNYGYTF. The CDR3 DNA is TGTGCCAGCAGCCGACTGACAGGGGGGTCATCTAACTATGGCTACACCTTC.

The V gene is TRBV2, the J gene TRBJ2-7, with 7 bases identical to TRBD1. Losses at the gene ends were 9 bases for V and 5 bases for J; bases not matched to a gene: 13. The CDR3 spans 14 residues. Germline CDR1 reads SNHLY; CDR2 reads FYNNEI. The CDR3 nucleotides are TGTGCCAGGGGTCAACAGGGGAATAAAAACGAGCAGTACTTC. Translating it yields CARGQQGNKNEQYF.

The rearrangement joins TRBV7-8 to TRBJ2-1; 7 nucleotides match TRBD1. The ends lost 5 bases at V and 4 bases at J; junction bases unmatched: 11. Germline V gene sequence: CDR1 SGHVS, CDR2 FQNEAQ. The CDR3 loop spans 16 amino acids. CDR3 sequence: CASSELRDSLYNEQFF. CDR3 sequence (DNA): TGTGCCAGCAGCGAACTTCGGGACAGCCTTTACAATGAGCAGTTCTTC.

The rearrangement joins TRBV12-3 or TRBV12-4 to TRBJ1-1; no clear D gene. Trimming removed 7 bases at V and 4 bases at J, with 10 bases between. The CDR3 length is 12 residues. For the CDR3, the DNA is TGTGCCAGCACCCGATCGGGCACTGAAGCTTTCTTT. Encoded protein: CASTRSGTEAFF.

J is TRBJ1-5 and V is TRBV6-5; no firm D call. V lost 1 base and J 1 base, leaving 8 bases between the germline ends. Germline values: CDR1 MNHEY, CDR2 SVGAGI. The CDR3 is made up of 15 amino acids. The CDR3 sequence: CASSYWGGSNQPQHF. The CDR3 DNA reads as TGTGCCAGCAGTTACTGGGGAGGAAGCAATCAGCCCCAGCATTTT.

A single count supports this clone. The DNA for the CDR3 is TGTGCCACCAGTGAAAGGACAGGGAAAGAGACCCAGTACTTC. It encodes CATSERTGKETQYF. The chain carries TRBV24-1 and TRBJ2-5; 8 positions agree with TRBD1. The germline V gene has CDR1 KGHDR and CDR2 SFDVKD. The CDR3 length is 14 residues. The trim removed 4 bases at V and 3 bases at J, leaving 3 bases unmatched.

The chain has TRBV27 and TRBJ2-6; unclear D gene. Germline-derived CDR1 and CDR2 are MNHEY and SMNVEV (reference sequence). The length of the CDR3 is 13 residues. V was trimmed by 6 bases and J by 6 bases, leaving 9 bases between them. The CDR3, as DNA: TGTGCCAGCAGCCCCCTATCGGCCAACGTCCTGACTTTC. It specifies CASSPLSANVLTF.

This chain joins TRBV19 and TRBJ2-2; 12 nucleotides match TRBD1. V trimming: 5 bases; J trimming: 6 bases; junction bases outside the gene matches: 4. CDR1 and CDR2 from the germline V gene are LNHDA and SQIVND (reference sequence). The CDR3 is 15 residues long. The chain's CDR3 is CASSPGTGGSGELFF. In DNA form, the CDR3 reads TGTGCCAGTAGTCCCGGGACAGGGGGCTCCGGGGAGCTGTTTTTT.

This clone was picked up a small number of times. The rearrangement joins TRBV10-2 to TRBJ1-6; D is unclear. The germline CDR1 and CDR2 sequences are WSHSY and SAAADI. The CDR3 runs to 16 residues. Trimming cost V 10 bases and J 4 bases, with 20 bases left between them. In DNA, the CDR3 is TGCGCCACCCCACCCGTTTACAGTTCATATAATTCACCCCTCCACTTT. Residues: CATPPVYSSYNSPLHF.

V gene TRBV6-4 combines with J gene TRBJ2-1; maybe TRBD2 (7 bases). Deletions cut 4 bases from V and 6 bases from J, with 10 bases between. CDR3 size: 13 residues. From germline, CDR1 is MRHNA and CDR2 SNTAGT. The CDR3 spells CASSGGGRNEQFF. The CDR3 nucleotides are TGTGCCAGCAGTGGGGGGGGGCGCAATGAGCAGTTCTTC.

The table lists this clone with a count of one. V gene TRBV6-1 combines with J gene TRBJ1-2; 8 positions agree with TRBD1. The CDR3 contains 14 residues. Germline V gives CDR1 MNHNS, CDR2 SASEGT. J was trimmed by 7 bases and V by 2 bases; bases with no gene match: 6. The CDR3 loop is CASSERWDRPGYTF. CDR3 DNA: TGTGCCAGCAGTGAACGTTGGGACAGGCCTGGCTACACCTTC.